The clone carrying this TCR beta chain was seen a handful of times. This CDR3 comprises 15 residues. The ends were cut back, 8 bases at V and 0 bases at J, with 14 bases in the middle. Per germline, CDR1 MGHRA and CDR2 YSYEKL. The protocol was immunoSEQ multiplex PCR, while the TCRdb copy is restricted to in-frame clones and leaves out a portion. The table lists approximately 200,000 clones, about 91% of them singletons. This sample was taken from a study of blood T cell repertoires in COVID-19. Study as a whole: PBMCs, B-cell-depleted T cells, or T cells were the source of the cDNA or gDNA that made up the material.

Input material: peripheral blood. The chain uses TRBV4-1 and TRBJ1-3; D unclear. The TCR comes from a man aged 18 to 29 with active or convalescent COVID-19. CDR3 residues: CASQAGFSSGNTIYF. CDR3 nucleotide sequence: TGCGCCAGCCAGGCAGGTTTTAGCTCTGGAAACACCATATATTTT.